This T cell receptor beta chain originates from a study of OX40 agonist ivuxolimab in advanced cancers. The ends were cut back, 4 bases at V and 5 bases at J, with 12 bases in the middle. Germline V gives CDR1 SGDLS, CDR2 YYNGEE. The CDR3 runs 13 residues. This clone was counted between two and nine times. Distinct nucleotide sequences in the sample also encode this CDR3. Method: immunoSEQ multiplex PCR; TCRdb's copy keeps in-frame clones and lacks some. Of about 26,000 clones in the sample, over 60% were seen once. Here the sequenced sample was CD4+ or CD8+ T cells sorted from blood, taken in a trial of the OX40 agonist ivuxolimab. The receptor's source is an adult with an advanced solid tumor such as melanoma, head and neck, liver or kidney cancer. V usage is TRBV9 and J usage is TRBJ2-5; D might be TRBD2 (6 bases). DNA of the CDR3: TGTGCCAGCAGCCCAAGCCGGGGGGAGACCCAGTACTTC. It encodes CASSPSRGETQYF.